Listed below are T cell receptor beta chains from one sample, sequenced in a study of T cell responses to AZD1222 COVID-19 vaccine. Libraries were prepared by immunoSEQ multiplex PCR; TCRdb keeps only in-frame clonotypes and omits some of them. The table includes over 110,000 clones, just over 90% detected once. The source was peripheral blood, collected on day 0 of AZD1222 vaccination. These receptors were obtained from an adult in good health. Each CDR3 is given with its conserved first and last residue. The order of the fields is CDR3 DNA, CDR3 protein, D gene, V gene, clone size, J gene. A D gene is named only where the DNA matches it firmly. Clone size is shown for a subset of rows, as once, few, many or a class of expanded clone.

CDR3 DNA: TGTGCCAGCAGCTTACGTGTGGGGGAATTAAGGAATGAGCAGTTCTTC
CDR3 protein: CASSLRVGELRNEQFF
D gene: NA
V gene: TRBV11-2
clone size: NA
J gene: TRBJ2-1

CDR3 DNA: TGTGCCAGCTCTCTTAGATCCGACAGTGGCTACACCTTC
CDR3 protein: CASSLRSDSGYTF
D gene: NA
V gene: TRBV18
clone size: NA
J gene: TRBJ1-2

CDR3 DNA: TGCAGCGTTGAAGTTCGGACTTTAGCCAAAAACATTCAGTACTTC
CDR3 protein: CSVEVRTLAKNIQYF
D gene: NA
V gene: TRBV29-1
clone size: NA
J gene: TRBJ2-4

CDR3 DNA: TGTGCCATCAGTGATTCATCACGGGGGGTACTCTTC
CDR3 protein: CAISDSSRGVLF
D gene: TRBD2
V gene: TRBV10-3
clone size: once
J gene: TRBJ2-1

CDR3 DNA: TGTGCCAGCAGCTTATCAAGACGAGAAGCTTTCTTT
CDR3 protein: CASSLSRREAFF
D gene: NA
V gene: TRBV13
clone size: once
J gene: TRBJ1-1

CDR3 DNA: TGTGCCAGTAGTAGGGAGGCTAATAGCAATCAGCCCCAGCATTTT
CDR3 protein: CASSREANSNQPQHF
D gene: NA
V gene: TRBV19
clone size: NA
J gene: TRBJ1-5

CDR3 DNA: TGTGCCAGCAGGGCCAGAGGGACCGGGGAGCTGTTTTTT
CDR3 protein: CASRARGTGELFF
D gene: NA
V gene: TRBV2
clone size: once
J gene: TRBJ2-2

CDR3 DNA: TGCGCCAGCACCGGGAAAAAAACAGGACGTGAATACTTC
CDR3 protein: CASTGKKTGREYF
D gene: NA
V gene: TRBV10-2
clone size: NA
J gene: TRBJ2-7

CDR3 DNA: TGTGCCAGTAGGTTCGGGCAGGCGAACACTGAAGCTTTCTTT
CDR3 protein: CASRFGQANTEAFF
D gene: NA
V gene: TRBV19
clone size: NA
J gene: TRBJ1-1

CDR3 DNA: TGTGCCTCTTCCTCCCCGGGCCCCAGGGAGGATACGCAGTATTTT
CDR3 protein: CASSSPGPREDTQYF
D gene: NA
V gene: TRBV19
clone size: NA
J gene: TRBJ2-3

CDR3 DNA: TGTGCCAGCTCACCACGGACAGGTCAACGTAATGAAAAACTGTTTTTT
CDR3 protein: CASSPRTGQRNEKLFF
D gene: TRBD1
V gene: TRBV18
clone size: NA
J gene: TRBJ1-4

CDR3 DNA: TGTGCCAGCAGCTTAGCGGTCCTCGGGACAGGGGGCCGTCCAGTCCACGAGCAGTACTTC
CDR3 protein: CASSLAVLGTGGRPVHEQYF
D gene: TRBD1
V gene: TRBV7-2
clone size: NA
J gene: TRBJ2-7

CDR3 DNA: TGTGCCAGCAGGGCTGAAGGGCTGGGCAATCAGCCCCAGCATTTT
CDR3 protein: CASRAEGLGNQPQHF
D gene: NA
V gene: TRBV6-5
clone size: few
J gene: TRBJ1-5

CDR3 DNA: TGCAGTGCTCCATGGAACACTGAAGCTTTCTTT
CDR3 protein: CSAPWNTEAFF
D gene: NA
V gene: TRBV20-1
clone size: NA
J gene: TRBJ1-1

CDR3 DNA: TGCGCCAGCAGCCAAGATTCCCCCAGCGGGGGGGCCAGGGAGCAGTTCTTC
CDR3 protein: CASSQDSPSGGAREQFF
D gene: TRBD2
V gene: TRBV4-3
clone size: NA
J gene: TRBJ2-1

CDR3 DNA: TGTGCCAGCAGTTCGAATCAGGGTCAGCCCCAGCATTTT
CDR3 protein: CASSSNQGQPQHF
D gene: NA
V gene: TRBV27
clone size: NA
J gene: TRBJ1-5

CDR3 DNA: TGTGCCACCGGGGTCGGGGCCATGGATACGCAGTATTTT
CDR3 protein: CATGVGAMDTQYF
D gene: NA
V gene: TRBV12-3/TRBV12-4
clone size: NA
J gene: TRBJ2-3

CDR3 DNA: TGCGCCAGCCGTGGGGGGACGTCTAGGAATGAGCAGTTCTTC
CDR3 protein: CASRGGTSRNEQFF
D gene: NA
V gene: TRBV5-1
clone size: NA
J gene: TRBJ2-1

CDR3 DNA: TGCGCCAGCAGCCCGGGGGTTGATGAGGAGCAGTACTTC
CDR3 protein: CASSPGVDEEQYF
D gene: NA
V gene: TRBV5-1
clone size: NA
J gene: TRBJ2-7

CDR3 DNA: TGTGCCAGCAGCTTAGTTCAGGGTAATACTGAAGCTTTCTTT
CDR3 protein: CASSLVQGNTEAFF
D gene: NA
V gene: TRBV7-9
clone size: NA
J gene: TRBJ1-1

CDR3 DNA: TGCGCCAGCAGCCAAGTCTATCCAGGGGTGTCCTACGAGCAGTACTTC
CDR3 protein: CASSQVYPGVSYEQYF
D gene: NA
V gene: TRBV4-1
clone size: few
J gene: TRBJ2-7

CDR3 DNA: TGCGCCAGCAGCTGGGAATCGAGACAGGGAGCTGGGGCCAACGTCCTGACTTTC
CDR3 protein: CASSWESRQGAGANVLTF
D gene: TRBD1
V gene: TRBV5-1
clone size: few
J gene: TRBJ2-6

CDR3 DNA: TGTGCCAGCAGTGAATCTGGACAGGGCTACGAGCAGTACTTC
CDR3 protein: CASSESGQGYEQYF
D gene: TRBD1
V gene: TRBV6-1
clone size: NA
J gene: TRBJ2-7

CDR3 DNA: TGTGCCAGCAGCATAGCGGGTTCACCAGAGACCCAGTACTTC
CDR3 protein: CASSIAGSPETQYF
D gene: TRBD2
V gene: TRBV7-9
clone size: NA
J gene: TRBJ2-5

CDR3 DNA: TGCGCCAGCAGCCAAGCCCCGCCAGGGGGTGCGTGGAACATTCAGTACTTC
CDR3 protein: CASSQAPPGGAWNIQYF
D gene: TRBD1
V gene: TRBV4-3
clone size: once
J gene: TRBJ2-4